This T cell receptor beta chain came from a study of shared clonotypes between healthy human individuals. Study-level results: Blood was the only sampled material, and tissue repertoires likely differ.

Profiled with immunoSEQ multiplex PCR; TCRdb holds only in-frame clones, not every one. The sample lists more than 2 million clones; 90% to 95% were seen once. Germline V gene lookup returns CDR1 MDHEN and CDR2 SYDVKM. With 8 bases clipped from V and 1 base from J, the junction kept 7 bases outside the gene matches. The CDR3 runs 14 residues. Free of recent acute infections or vaccinations, the donors were healthy HIV-negative adults. As regards this clone: The antigen is undetermined.

This sequence joins TRBV28 and TRBJ2-7, with 8 bases matching TRBD2. Sequencing was done on a sample of naive CD4+ T cells sorted from blood. Subset: CD45RA+ positively selected. The receptor comes from a man aged 18 to 29 in good health. CDR3 DNA: TGTGCCAGCTTGCCGGGACTAGGGTCCTACGAGCAGTACTTC. This gives the protein CASLPGLGSYEQYF.